This passage covers 31 T cell receptor beta chains from one sample sequenced in a study of blood T cell repertoires in COVID-19. Assay used: immunoSEQ multiplex PCR; TCRdb lists only in-frame clones, some missing. The sample comprises around 300,000 clones, roughly 88% of which are singletons, and roughly 4.1% rests with the top ten. Sequencing was carried out using peripheral blood. The origin of the receptors is a woman in her fifties or sixties with active or convalescent COVID-19.

The rearrangement uses TRBV30 and TRBJ1-2; D not resolved. The germline V gene has CDR1 GTSNPN and CDR2 SVGIG (reference sequence). There are 13 residues in the CDR3. The V and J ends lost 4 bases and 6 bases respectively, with 15 bases between them. The CDR3 loop is CAWTAGLKDGYTF. The CDR3 DNA is TGTGCCTGGACCGCAGGCCTAAAGGATGGCTACACCTTC.

The chain uses TRBV7-8 and TRBJ1-1; unclear D gene. Germline lookup yields CDR1 SGHVS and CDR2 FQNEAQ. The V and J ends lost 5 bases and 4 bases respectively, with 11 bases between them. CDR3 length: 13 amino acids. CDR3: CASSGREGTEAFF. CDR3 DNA: TGTGCCAGCAGCGGACGCGAGGGCACTGAAGCTTTCTTT.

This CDR3 is CASSPDGGGRYSNQPQHF. The CDR3 DNA follows: TGTGCCAGTAGTCCCGATGGGGGCGGACGGTATAGCAATCAGCCCCAGCATTTT. The rearrangement uses TRBV19 and TRBJ1-5; weak D call: TRBD1 (6 bases). The CDR3 sequence is 18 residues long. The ends were cut back, 5 bases at V and 0 bases at J, with 20 bases in the middle. Germline V CDR1 and CDR2: LNHDA, SQIVND (reference sequence).

The rearrangement joins TRBV29-1 to TRBJ2-2; D is undetermined. This CDR3 has 11 amino acids. V was shortened by 7 bases and J by 8 bases, with 11 bases between the two germline ends. Germline values: CDR1 SQVTM, CDR2 ANQGSEA. CDR3 loop: CSALYPGELFF. The CDR3 DNA sequence: TGCAGCGCCCTATATCCGGGGGAGCTGTTTTTT.

The chain is built from TRBV7-8 and TRBJ1-1; D may be TRBD1 (5 bases). The CDR3 has 14 residues. V shed 2 bases and J shed 2 bases, with 9 bases lying between them. The germline V gene has CDR1 SGHVS and CDR2 FQNEAQ. The CDR3 DNA is TGTGCCAGCAGCTTAACAGGTACAAACACTGAAGCTTTCTTT. Protein: CASSLTGTNTEAFF.

This clone was detected only once. The chain employs TRBV4-1 and TRBJ1-6; possible D gene TRBD1, 6 bases. Trimming cost V 4 bases and J 7 bases, with 17 bases left between them. Germline lookup yields CDR1 MGHRA and CDR2 YSYEKL. The CDR3 runs 16 residues. The CDR3 region is CASSLKARQENSPLHF. The DNA for the CDR3 is TGCGCCAGCAGCCTAAAGGCACGACAGGAAAATTCACCCCTCCACTTT.

The chain employs TRBV10-3 and TRBJ1-2, with D tentatively TRBD1 (5 bases). The germline CDR1 and CDR2 sequences are ENHRY and SYGVKD. V gave up 3 bases and J gave up 0 bases, with 14 bases separating them. The CDR3 is made up of 16 amino acids. In DNA form, the CDR3 reads TGTGCCATCAGTGACCCAACCCGGGGGACTAACTATGGCTACACCTTC. Translating it yields CAISDPTRGTNYGYTF.

This rearrangement joins TRBV19 to TRBJ2-2; 14 bases map to TRBD2. The junction had 4 bases not matched to a gene; V was cut back by 3 bases and J by 10 bases. This CDR3 contains 15 residues. CDR1 is LNHDA and CDR2 is SQIVND in the germline V gene (reference sequence). As DNA, the CDR3 is TGTGCCAGTAGTATTTTGGGACTAGCGGGAGCGGAGCTGTTTTTT. As protein: CASSILGLAGAELFF. Combining the CDR3 with reference TRBV19 and TRBJ2-2 gives the whole variable domain DGGITQSPKYLFRKEGQNVTLSCEQNLNHDAMYWYRQDPGQGLRLIYYSQIVNDFQKGDIAEGYSVSREKKESFPLTVTSAQKNPTAFYLCASSILGLAGAELFFGEGSRLTVL.

The chain links TRBV12-3 or TRBV12-4 to TRBJ1-1; 7 bases line up with TRBD1. The CDR3 has 13 amino acids. Trimming at V came to 6 bases and at J to 7 bases, leaving 8 bases not matched to a gene. CDR3 sequence: CASSYSTGNEAFF. DNA for the CDR3: TGTGCCAGCAGCTACTCGACAGGGAATGAAGCTTTCTTT.

The V and J genes are TRBV19 and TRBJ2-5; 7 bases are shared with TRBD2. The CDR3 has 15 residues. V shed 4 bases, J shed 1 base, and the junction held 6 bases outside the gene matches. The germline V gene has CDR1 LNHDA and CDR2 SQIVND (reference sequence). CDR3 loop: CASSTGGASQETQYF. For the CDR3, the DNA is TGTGCCAGTAGTACGGGGGGAGCCTCCCAAGAGACCCAGTACTTC.

The chain combines TRBV7-9 with TRBJ2-2; no clear D gene. Trimming shortened V by 8 bases and J by 2 bases, and 15 bases separated the two germline ends. CDR3 length equals 15 residues. Germline-derived CDR1 and CDR2 are SEHNR and FQNEAQ (reference sequence). CDR3 sequence: CASPRPLSNTGELFF. The CDR3 DNA sequence: TGTGCCAGCCCCCGTCCCCTATCCAACACCGGGGAGCTGTTTTTT.

The rearrangement links TRBV5-1 to TRBJ2-7, with D hard to call. The length of the CDR3 is 16 residues. V shed 0 bases and J shed 2 bases, with 15 bases lying between them. CDR1 is SGHRS and CDR2 is YFSETQ in the germline V gene. The CDR3 protein is CASSLASRATTYEQYF. The CDR3 DNA sequence: TGCGCCAGCAGCTTGGCCAGTCGCGCCACTACCTACGAGCAGTACTTC.

The chain is built from TRBV7-6 and TRBJ1-6; possibly TRBD1 for D (6 bases). The CDR3 contains 16 residues. Trimming took off 5 bases at V and 7 bases at J, with 18 bases between the two ends. Germline assignment: CDR1 SGHVS and CDR2 FNYEAQ. The chain's CDR3 is CASSLTSGQGNSPLHF. For the CDR3, the DNA is TGTGCCAGCAGCCTGACTTCGGGACAAGGGAATTCACCCCTCCACTTT.

This chain joins TRBV14 and TRBJ2-1; the D gene is possibly TRBD2 (6 bases). The germline V gene has CDR1 SGHDN and CDR2 FVKESK. The CDR3 extends over 15 amino acids. Between the trimmed V and J ends, which lost 1 base and 3 bases, there was a span of 10 bases. This CDR3 is CASSQAPSVYNEQFF. The CDR3 coding sequence is TGTGCCAGCAGCCAAGCACCTAGCGTCTACAATGAGCAGTTCTTC. The full variable domain, rest sourced from reference TRBV14 and TRBJ2-1, is EAGVTQFPSHSVIEKGQTVTLRCDPISGHDNLYWYRRVMGKEIKFLLHFVKESKQDESGMPNNRFLAERTGGTYSTLKVQPAELEDSGVYFCASSQAPSVYNEQFFGPGTRLTVL.

CDR3 residues: CASSLHNSGNTIYF. The DNA for the CDR3 is TGTGCCAGCAGCTTGCACAACTCTGGAAACACCATATATTTT. V usage is TRBV5-4 and J usage is TRBJ1-3; D is undetermined. The CDR3 loop spans 14 amino acids. Germline V gene data show CDR1 as SGHNT and CDR2 as YYREEE (reference sequence). The germline V and J ends were trimmed by 1 base and 0 bases, with 5 bases remaining between them. The variable domain in full, with the rest retrieved from reference TRBV5-4 and TRBJ1-3, is ETGVTQSPTHLIKTRGQQVTLRCSSQSGHNTVSWYQQALGQGPQFIFQYYREEENGRGNFPPRFSGLQFPNYSSELNVNALELDDSALYLCASSLHNSGNTIYFGEGSWLTVV.

The chain is built from TRBV28 and TRBJ1-2; 9 nucleotides line up with TRBD1. V gave up 6 bases and J gave up 4 bases; unmatched junction bases: 9. Germline V gene sequence: CDR1 MDHEN, CDR2 SYDVKM. There are 15 residues in the CDR3. In DNA, the CDR3 is TGTGCCAGCAGATACGACAGGGGGTCGTTCTATGGCTACACCTTC. Its translation: CASRYDRGSFYGYTF.

The chain links TRBV25-1 to TRBJ2-5; D is perhaps TRBD2 (6 bases). The CDR3 runs 17 residues. The germline V gene encodes CDR1 MGHDK and CDR2 SYGVNS. The V gene lost 3 bases and the J gene lost 3 bases, with 20 bases spanning the gap. The CDR3 nucleotides are TGTGCCAGCAGTGAGGGGTCGGGTGCGGGGTTTAAAGAGACCCAGTACTTC. It specifies CASSEGSGAGFKETQYF. Filled out from reference TRBV25-1 and TRBJ2-5, the complete variable domain reads EADIYQTPRYLVIGTGKKITLECSQTMGHDKMYWYQQDPGMELHLIHYSYGVNSTEKGDLSSESTVSRIRTEHFPLTLESARPSHTSQYLCASSEGSGAGFKETQYFGPGTRLLVL.

CDR3 in DNA: TGTGCCTGGAGTAAGGGGGAGAACTATGGCTACACCTTC. It specifies CAWSKGENYGYTF. The V and J genes are TRBV30 and TRBJ1-2; weak D call: TRBD1 (6 bases). V was pared by 2 bases and J by 2 bases, with 9 bases between. The CDR3 length is 13 residues. Germline CDR1 is GTSNPN and CDR2 is SVGIG (reference sequence). Full variable domain (remainder filled in from reference TRBV30 and TRBJ1-2): SQTIHQWPATLVQPVGSPLSLECTVEGTSNPNLYWYRQAAGRGLQLLFYSVGIGQISSEVPQNLSASRPQDRQFILSSKKLLLSDSGFYLCAWSKGENYGYTFGSGTRLTVV.

The rearrangement links TRBV6-5 to TRBJ2-2, with TRBD2 matching 9 bases. CDR3 length: 15 residues. Germline trimming cut 5 bases from V and 2 bases from J; bases unmatched to any gene: 3. The germline gives CDR1 MNHEY, CDR2 SVGAGI. The CDR3 DNA reads as TGTGCCAGCAGTCCTAGCGGGGCTAACACCGGGGAGCTGTTTTTT. It is translated as CASSPSGANTGELFF.

CDR3 bases: TGTGCCAGCAGTTCGGCCGGGAGGCTTGAGACCCAGTACTTC. Protein: CASSSAGRLETQYF. V gene TRBV27 combines with J gene TRBJ2-5; 7 bases map to TRBD2. CDR3 length equals 14 residues. After removal of 4 bases from V and 5 bases from J, the junction contained 7 bases not matched to a gene. Germline CDR1 reads MNHEY; CDR2 reads SMNVEV (reference sequence).

The chain is built from TRBV5-8 and TRBJ2-2; 12 nucleotides match TRBD2. Losses at the gene ends were 4 bases for V and 4 bases for J; bases not matched to a gene: 5. Germline values: CDR1 SGHTS, CDR2 YDEGEE. The CDR3 is 16 residues long. DNA of the CDR3: TGTGCCAGCAGCCCGACTAGCGGGAGCGGCACCGGGGAGCTGTTTTTT. This codes for CASSPTSGSGTGELFF.

V and J are TRBV2 and TRBJ2-3, with D perhaps matching TRBD2 (5 bases). Per germline, CDR1 SNHLY and CDR2 FYNNEI. V gave up 4 bases and J gave up 6 bases, with 17 bases separating them. The CDR3 sequence is 15 residues long. CDR3 sequence (DNA): TGTGCCAGCAGTGTGATTGGCGGACGCGGGGATACGCAGTATTTT. It yields the protein CASSVIGGRGDTQYF.

The gene calls are TRBV5-1 and TRBJ1-2; D gene unclear. Germline V gene sequence: CDR1 SGHRS, CDR2 YFSETQ. The germline V and J ends were trimmed by 6 bases and 8 bases, with 20 bases remaining between them. This CDR3 comprises 14 residues. The CDR3 reads CASIPEPSSGGYTF. DNA for the CDR3: TGCGCCAGCATTCCAGAGCCTTCTTCCGGGGGCTACACCTTC.

The chain combines TRBV13 with TRBJ2-7, with a possible D match to TRBD1 (6 bases). The CDR3 is 15 amino acids. From germline, CDR1 is PRHDT and CDR2 FYEKMQ (reference sequence). Trimming shortened V by 5 bases and J by 3 bases, and 17 bases separated the two germline ends. This chain's CDR3 is CASSTAGALLYEQYF. The CDR3 DNA is TGTGCCAGCAGCACCGCAGGGGCCCTTCTCTACGAGCAGTACTTC.

V gene TRBV3-1 (or the pseudogene TRBV3-2) combines with J gene TRBJ2-1, with TRBD2 matching over 14 bases. The CDR3 extends over 18 amino acids. V shed 0 bases and J 9 bases; nucleotides not matched to a gene: 10. Germline V gene sequence: CDR1 LGHDT, CDR2 YNNKEL (reference sequence). CDR3 amino acids: CASSQEKETSGGACEQFF. Here the CDR3 DNA reads TGTGCCAGCAGCCAAGAAAAAGAGACTAGCGGGGGGGCTTGTGAGCAGTTCTTC.

The chain combines TRBV7-2 with TRBJ2-3; 8 bases line up with TRBD2. There are 12 residues in the CDR3. The trim removed 4 bases at V and 11 bases at J, leaving 5 bases unmatched. Germline V gene lookup returns CDR1 SGHTA and CDR2 FQGNSA. CDR3 amino acids: CASSSGGRLQYF. The CDR3 DNA follows: TGTGCCAGCAGCTCGGGGGGGCGGTTGCAGTATTTT.

V is TRBV1 and J is TRBJ2-7; TRBD2 is the table's D call, not checked against the DNA. TRBV1 is given as a pseudogene. The CDR3 consists of 17 residues. The CDR3 DNA reads TGCACCAGCAGCCAAGATCGATGGGGACTAGCGGGCTTGGGGCAGTACTTC. Its translation is CTSSQDRWGLAGLGQYF.

The chain recombines TRBV5-1 with TRBJ2-1; TRBD2 matches at 9 bases. V dropped 0 bases and J dropped 1; count of bases not matched to a gene: 8. This CDR3 is built from 18 residues. Per germline, CDR1 SGHRS and CDR2 YFSETQ. CDR3 region: CASSLAQFSGGSYNEQFF. The CDR3 nucleotides read TGCGCCAGCAGCTTGGCCCAGTTTAGCGGGGGTTCCTACAATGAGCAGTTCTTC. The full variable domain, in which reference TRBV5-1 and TRBJ2-1 provide the parts outside the CDR3, is KAGVTQTPRYLIKTRGQQVTLSCSPISGHRSVSWYQQTPGQGLQFLFEYFSETQRNKGNFPGRFSGRQFSNSRSEMNVSTLELGDSALYLCASSLAQFSGGSYNEQFFGPGTRLTVL.

This clone has a single count. V gene TRBV5-1 combines with J gene TRBJ1-1; 8 bases agree with TRBD1. This CDR3 region has 21 residues. Germline assignment: CDR1 SGHRS and CDR2 YFSETQ. V lost 0 bases and J lost 0; bases outside the gene matches: 19. The CDR3 is CASSLAVRWSGTGLLNTEAFF. The CDR3 nucleotides read TGCGCCAGCAGCTTGGCCGTAAGGTGGTCCGGGACAGGCCTTTTGAACACTGAAGCTTTCTTT.

The rearrangement uses TRBV18 and TRBJ1-1, with TRBD1 matching 7 bases. The V segment lost 4 bases and the J segment 2 bases; nucleotides outside the gene matches: 4. CDR1 and CDR2 from the germline V gene are KGHSH and LQKENI. This CDR3 spans 14 amino acids. CDR3 sequence reads: CASSRGQKNTEAFF. CDR3 DNA sequence: TGTGCCAGCTCACGGGGACAGAAAAACACTGAAGCTTTCTTT.

This clone was found once. V usage is TRBV11-3 and J usage is TRBJ1-6; D perhaps matches TRBD1 (5 bases). The CDR3 sequence is 17 residues long. The germline V and J ends were trimmed by 3 bases and 6 bases, with 18 bases remaining between them. Germline lookup yields CDR1 SGHNT and CDR2 YENEEA. Here the CDR3 reads CASSFPPGGEPNSPLHF. For the CDR3, the DNA is TGTGCCAGCAGCTTTCCCCCGGGGGGGGAACCTAATTCACCCCTCCACTTT. The whole variable domain, remainder taken from reference TRBV11-3 and TRBJ1-6, is EAGVVQSPRYKIIEKKQPVAFWCNPISGHNTLYWYLQNLGQGPELLIRYENEEAVDDSQLPKDRFSAERLKGVDSTLKIQPAELGDSAVYLCASSFPPGGEPNSPLHFGNGTRLTVT.